This TCR beta chain was documented in a study of siplizumab effects on memory and regulatory T cells. A remark on this clone: Its antigen is not identified.

The V and J ends lost 5 bases and 8 bases, in that order; junction bases with no gene match: 8. CDR3 length: 13 amino acids. Germline lookup yields CDR1 SNHLY and CDR2 FYNNEI. Some 97,000 TCR templates underwent assay in every sample. Profiled with immunoSEQ multiplex PCR; TCRdb holds only in-frame clones, not every one. The sample has approximately 100,000 clones; about 93% are singletons. Whole-study findings and limits: Naive T cells seemed more diverse than memory cells and seemed major alloresponse contributors. The drug siplizumab significantly decreased the alloreactive sequences that could be traced to unstimulated CD4+ memory cells. Left unconfirmed was the suppressive function of proliferating Tregs from siplizumab cultures.

The TCR sequence derives from a human donor in good health. The chain links TRBV2 to TRBJ1-2, with TRBD1 identical over 7 bases. The sequenced sample was Tregs sorted from blood. CDR3 sequence reads: CASSNDRVKGYTF. The CDR3 bases are TGTGCCAGCAGTAACGACAGGGTAAAGGGCTACACCTTC.